This T cell receptor (beta chain) derives from a study of identical twins. The CDR3 loop spans 14 amino acids. V shed 3 bases, J shed 1 base, and the junction held 2 bases outside the gene matches. Germline V gives CDR1 MRHNA, CDR2 SNTAGT. Only healthy Caucasians were included as donors. This clonotype was picked up many times. Its antigen is not known. cDNA carried unique molecular identifiers, and a universal primer site was added by template switching. Each CDR3 protein gets one entry after TCRdb re-called the 5' RACE reads with MiXCR. The table records 280,000 or so distinct CDR3 sequences, about 8.9% of them present only once. General study results and limits: Conclusions leaned on cross-sectional statistical analysis and did not track the same donors over time. Excess low generation probability was seen in twin-shared out-of-frame alpha sequences.

The sample was also reused in another study, on yellow fever vaccine responses in identical twins.

The chain has TRBV6-4 and TRBJ1-1, with TRBD1 matching 7 bases. Specimen: memory (CD45RO+) T cells sorted from blood. This clonotype was obtained from a woman aged 18-30 years in good health. CDR3 sequence (DNA): TGTGCCAGCAGTGAAACAGGGGAGAACACTGAAGCTTTCTTT. Amino acids: CASSETGENTEAFF.